What follows are 16 T cell receptor beta chains derived from one specimen sequenced in a study of yellow fever vaccine responses in identical twins. TCRdb processed the RT-PCR reads anew with MiXCR; each CDR3 protein has one entry. The data show approximately 1,500 distinct CDR3 sequences, less than 7% seen once. The material sequenced was T cells from blood (PBMCs), unsorted or a sorted subset (not recorded which), taken before or after yellow fever vaccination (not recorded which). All receptors come from a woman between 18 and 30 years old who received the yellow fever vaccine.

This clonotype has a handful of counts. V is TRBV14 and J is TRBJ2-1; a weak D match, TRBD2 (5 bases). The length of the CDR3 is 15 residues. Germline values: CDR1 SGHDN, CDR2 FVKESK. Trimming pared 3 bases from V and 8 bases from J, leaving 17 bases between. CDR3 sequence: CASSHVGGFIDEQFF. DNA for the CDR3: TGTGCCAGCAGCCATGTTGGCGGGTTTATAGATGAGCAGTTCTTC.

The J gene is TRBJ2-3, the V gene TRBV27, with D uncertain. V lost 8 bases to trimming and J lost 5 bases, with 17 bases between them. The CDR3 runs 14 residues. Germline assignment: CDR1 MNHEY and CDR2 SMNVEV (reference sequence). The CDR3 sequence is CASRGPLGLDTQYF. In DNA, the CDR3 is TGTGCCAGCCGTGGGCCCCTTGGGCTAGATACGCAGTATTTT.

This clonotype is termed medium-sized. The germline gene is not matched at one end of the junction; a read error may be the cause. V gene TRBV7-7 combines with J gene TRBJ2-3; 9 bases agree with TRBD2. This CDR3 is built from 15 residues. Germline V gene data show CDR1 as SSHAT and CDR2 as FNYEAQ (reference sequence). The CDR3 loop reads CASSAGLANTDTQYF. The DNA of the CDR3 is TGTGCTAGCAGCGCGGGACTAGCTAACACAGATACGCAGTATTTT.

This clonotype rates as medium-sized (0.01 to 0.1%). This chain connects TRBV4-1 to TRBJ2-7; tentatively, D is TRBD2 (7 bases). Trimming shortened V by 3 bases and J by 2 bases, and 11 bases separated the two germline ends. This CDR3 contains 14 residues. The germline V gene encodes CDR1 MGHRA and CDR2 YSYEKL. CDR3 amino acids: CASSHGGGAYEQYF. The CDR3 DNA reads as TGCGCCAGCAGCCATGGAGGGGGGGCCTACGAGCAGTACTTC.

This clonotype is classed as medium-sized. The chain uses TRBV12-3 or TRBV12-4 and TRBJ2-5; 8 bases agree with TRBD2. Unmatched junction bases numbered 5, after V lost 6 bases and J lost 5 bases. The CDR3 has 13 amino acids. The CDR3 nucleotides are TGTGCCAGCAGCCCTGCGGGGGGTGAGACCCAGTACTTC. Protein product: CASSPAGGETQYF.

This clonotype is labeled as large (0.1 to 1%). The V call is TRBV15, the J call TRBJ1-2; no clear D gene. This CDR3 contains 13 residues. The germline gives CDR1 LNHNV, CDR2 YYDKDF (reference sequence). V lost 7 bases and J lost 0, with 9 bases in between. CDR3 in amino acids: CATTERANYGYTF. The CDR3, as DNA: TGTGCCACCACCGAAAGGGCTAACTATGGCTACACCTTC.

This clonotype is judged medium-sized (0.01 to 0.1%). V is TRBV7-9 and J is TRBJ2-1; D remains ambiguous. Trimming pared 4 bases from V and 0 bases from J, leaving 13 bases between. The germline gives CDR1 SEHNR, CDR2 FQNEAQ (reference sequence). This CDR3 spans 16 amino acids. The CDR3 is CASSWLSGGSYNEQFF. CDR3 DNA sequence: TGTGCCAGCAGCTGGCTCAGTGGCGGCTCCTACAATGAGCAGTTCTTC.

This chain uses TRBV21-1 with TRBJ2-1; TRBD2, the D gene given by the table, was not confirmed from the DNA. TRBV21-1 is assigned pseudogene status. This CDR3 has 15 residues. CDR3 loop: CASSKRLVFYNEQFF. The CDR3 DNA is TGTGCCAGCAGCAAACGACTAGTCTTCTACAATGAGCAGTTCTTC.

The genes are TRBV4-1 and TRBJ2-1; unclear D gene. V was clipped by 0 bases and J by 5 bases, with 17 bases between them. The germline V gene has CDR1 MGHRA and CDR2 YSYEKL. The CDR3 has 17 residues. In nucleotides, the CDR3 is TGCGCCAGCAGCCAAGATATTATCGGTGCGGACGACAATGAGCAGTTCTTC. It specifies CASSQDIIGADDNEQFF.

This clonotype is termed medium-sized. The chain recombines TRBV9 with TRBJ2-3, with D unresolved. This CDR3 region has 14 residues. Between the trimmed V and J ends, which lost 0 bases and 0 bases, there was a span of 5 bases. CDR1 and CDR2 (germline): SGDLS, YYNGEE. CDR3: CASSVESSTDTQYF. CDR3 DNA sequence: TGTGCCAGCAGCGTAGAGTCTAGCACAGATACGCAGTATTTT.

The rearrangement links TRBV28 to TRBJ2-7; D might be TRBD1 (5 bases). Trimming removed 5 bases at V and 7 bases at J, with 12 bases between. CDR1 and CDR2 (germline): MDHEN, SYDVKM. This CDR3 has 12 amino acids. The CDR3 loop reads CASSEQAREQYF. The CDR3 bases are TGTGCCAGCAGTGAACAGGCACGGGAGCAGTACTTC.

The rearrangement uses TRBV11-2 and TRBJ2-2; 7 nucleotides align to TRBD1. J lost 0 bases, V lost 5 bases, and 6 bases had no gene match. Germline loops: CDR1 SGHAT, CDR2 FQNNGV. The CDR3 runs 16 residues. The CDR3 nucleotides read TGTGCCAGCAGCGAACTCGGGACAGCGAACACCGGGGAGCTGTTTTTT. Translation gives CASSELGTANTGELFF.

This clonotype is classed as large (0.1 to 1%). V gene TRBV2 combines with J gene TRBJ2-7; 7 bases agree with TRBD1. Germline V gene data show CDR1 as SNHLY and CDR2 as FYNNEI. The ends lost 5 bases at V and 2 bases at J; junction bases unmatched: 6. This CDR3 is 14 amino acids long. CDR3 sequence reads: CASSSSGTAYEQYF. The CDR3 DNA follows: TGTGCCAGCAGTTCCTCCGGGACAGCCTACGAGCAGTACTTC.

This rearrangement joins TRBV12-2 to TRBJ2-7; the listed D gene, TRBD1, was not tested against the DNA. TRBV12-2 is a pseudogene locus. The CDR3 length is 13 residues. CDR3: CASRSPRRGQQYF. The CDR3 DNA reads TGTGCAAGTCGCAGCCCCCGCAGGGGTCAGCAGTACTTC.

Here the CDR3 reads CASSDGGQGYNEQFF. The CDR3 DNA is TGTGCCAGCAGCGACGGAGGACAGGGCTACAATGAGCAGTTCTTC. The chain employs TRBV9 and TRBJ2-1; 8 bases match TRBD1. J gave up 3 bases and V 3 bases, and 5 bases lay outside the gene matches. CDR3 length: 15 residues. CDR1 is SGDLS and CDR2 is YYNGEE in the germline V gene.

CDR3 region: CASSLGGGEQYF. The CDR3 nucleotides read TGTGCCAGCAGCTTAGGGGGCGGGGAGCAGTACTTC. The gene calls are TRBV11-3 and TRBJ2-7, with D possibly being TRBD1 or TRBD2 (5 bases each). The CDR3 is made up of 12 amino acids. Between the trimmed V and J ends, which lost 1 base and 7 bases, there was a span of 8 bases. Per germline, CDR1 SGHNT and CDR2 YENEEA. The full variable domain, its missing parts supplied by reference TRBV11-3 and TRBJ2-7, is EAGVVQSPRYKIIEKKQPVAFWCNPISGHNTLYWYLQNLGQGPELLIRYENEEAVDDSQLPKDRFSAERLKGVDSTLKIQPAELGDSAVYLCASSLGGGEQYFGPGTRLTVT.